The 23 T cell receptor beta chains listed next were all sequenced from one sample in a study of T cells in Graves' hyperthyroidism and ophthalmopathy. Researchers took RNA transcripts and amplified the TCR beta CDR3 regions from them. The HTBI primer set served for first-round RT-PCR of the TCR CDR3. TCRdb redid the calling of the multiplex PCR reads with MiXCR, one entry per CDR3 protein. The sample has 490,000 or so distinct CDR3 sequences, around 43% seen once. The sample taken for sequencing was peripheral blood or thyroid tissue (not recorded which). The source of these receptors is an adult woman with Graves' disease, either hyperthyroidism or ophthalmopathy (not recorded which).

The chain couples TRBV19 to TRBJ2-5; the match to TRBD2 covers 9 bases. Germline CDR1 LNHDA, CDR2 SQIVND (reference sequence). The CDR3 is made up of 16 amino acids. Losses at the gene ends were 6 bases for V and 5 bases for J; bases not matched to a gene: 13. The CDR3 nucleotides read TGTGCCAGTAGCCCTCGGGATAGCGGGAGTCGGGAGACCCAGTACTTC. Translating gives CASSPRDSGSRETQYF. Full variable domain (missing parts from reference TRBV19 and TRBJ2-5): DGGITQSPKYLFRKEGQNVTLSCEQNLNHDAMYWYRQDPGQGLRLIYYSQIVNDFQKGDIAEGYSVSREKKESFPLTVTSAQKNPTAFYLCASSPRDSGSRETQYFGPGTRLLVL.

This sequence joins TRBV20-1 and TRBJ1-5; D remains ambiguous. The germline gives CDR1 DFQATT, CDR2 SNEGSKA (reference sequence). V lost 6 bases, J lost 6 bases, and 9 bases lay in between. This CDR3 has 11 amino acids. CDR3 in DNA: TGCAGTGCAAATCTGGGTCAGCCCCAGCATTTT. As protein: CSANLGQPQHF.

The chain has TRBV27 and TRBJ1-5; 11 bases line up with TRBD1. There are 15 residues in the CDR3. CDR1 and CDR2 (germline): MNHEY, SMNVEV (reference sequence). The ends lost 3 bases at V and 7 bases at J; junction bases unmatched: 5. The CDR3 sequence is CASSFGTGGNQPQHF. CDR3 nucleotide sequence: TGTGCCAGCAGTTTCGGGACAGGGGGGAACCAGCCCCAGCATTTT.

This clonotype was counted at least ten times. The chain has TRBV29-1 and TRBJ1-1; D is possibly TRBD1 (5 bases). Germline V CDR1 and CDR2: SQVTM, ANQGSEA. The CDR3 spans 13 residues. V was clipped by 3 bases and J by 0 bases, with 8 bases between them. CDR3 amino acids: CSVEGTVNTEAFF. DNA of the CDR3: TGCAGCGTTGAGGGGACGGTGAACACTGAAGCTTTCTTT.

The genes are TRBV6-1 and TRBJ1-1, with 8 positions matching TRBD1. J gave up 4 bases and V 6 bases, and 4 bases lay outside the gene matches. Germline lookup yields CDR1 MNHNS and CDR2 SASEGT. This CDR3 is built from 13 residues. This CDR3 is CASRDRDGTEAFF. DNA for the CDR3: TGTGCCAGCAGGGACAGGGATGGCACTGAAGCTTTCTTT.

This clonotype occurred many times. The chain links TRBV20-1 to TRBJ1-5, with 7 bases fitting TRBD1. Germline CDR1 reads DFQATT; CDR2 reads SNEGSKA (reference sequence). This CDR3 region has 15 residues. V was clipped by 1 base and J by 6 bases; unmatched bases: 9. The CDR3 DNA reads TGCAGTGCTAGAGGGGGGACAGTGAGAAGTCAGCCCCAGCATTTT. This translates into CSARGGTVRSQPQHF.

The V and J genes are TRBV10-1 and TRBJ2-2, with TRBD1 matching over 8 bases. The CDR3 runs to 15 residues. From germline, CDR1 is WNHNN and CDR2 SYGVQD (reference sequence). V trimming: 5 bases; J trimming: 3 bases; junction bases outside the gene matches: 5. CDR3 region: CASSPGQGHTGELFF. The CDR3 DNA reads TGCGCCAGCAGTCCTGGACAGGGCCACACCGGGGAGCTGTTTTTT.

This chain links TRBV6-1 with TRBJ2-7, with D possibly being TRBD2 (6 bases). Germline values: CDR1 MNHNS, CDR2 SASEGT. The CDR3 spans 15 residues. Between the trimmed V and J ends, which lost 6 bases and 0 bases, there was a span of 15 bases. DNA of the CDR3: TGTGCCAGCAGGGTCGGGGGATCCTCCTCCTACGAGCAGTACTTC. Encoded protein: CASRVGGSSSYEQYF.

V is TRBV20-1 and J is TRBJ2-5, with 7 bases identical to TRBD1. V shed 5 bases and J 9 bases; nucleotides not matched to a gene: 15. CDR1 and CDR2 from the germline V gene are DFQATT and SNEGSKA (reference sequence). The length of the CDR3 is 14 residues. The CDR3 DNA reads TGCAGTGCTTTAGTGGGACAGCCAAATCAGCCCCAGTACTTC. Its protein is CSALVGQPNQPQYF.

This rearrangement joins TRBV20-1 to TRBJ1-3; weak D call: TRBD1 (6 bases). This CDR3 has 13 residues. Trimming took 5 bases from V and 8 from J, leaving 16 bases between them. The germline V gene encodes CDR1 DFQATT and CDR2 SNEGSKA (reference sequence). CDR3 in amino acids: CSAASGAGDTIYF. The CDR3 DNA reads as TGCAGTGCTGCCTCGGGGGCCGGGGACACCATATATTTT.

This clonotype was counted at least ten times. The V call is TRBV19, the J call TRBJ1-1; the D gene is possibly TRBD1 (5 bases). Germline values: CDR1 LNHDA, CDR2 SQIVND (reference sequence). The germline V and J ends were trimmed by 7 bases and 3 bases, with 18 bases remaining between them. The CDR3 is 15 residues long. In nucleotides, the CDR3 is TGTGCCAGTACCCGAGGCGGGGGGAGGGACACTGAAGCTTTCTTT. Translated: CASTRGGGRDTEAFF.

The chain has TRBV10-3 and TRBJ1-6; 9 nucleotides line up with TRBD1. V shed 10 bases and J 11 bases; nucleotides not matched to a gene: 9. There are 13 residues in the CDR3. CDR1 and CDR2 from the germline V gene are ENHRY and SYGVKD. The CDR3 region is CATAGQGNTPLHF. CDR3 in DNA: TGTGCCACGGCTGGACAGGGGAACACACCCCTCCACTTT.

The gene calls are TRBV20-1 and TRBJ2-1, with TRBD2 matching 8 bases. The trim removed 0 bases at V and 9 bases at J, leaving 13 bases unmatched. This CDR3 is built from 16 residues. Germline lookup yields CDR1 DFQATT and CDR2 SNEGSKA (reference sequence). The CDR3 DNA reads as TGCAGTGCTAGAGATTTAGCGGGACCCTTGATGGGTGAGCAGTTCTTC. Its translation: CSARDLAGPLMGEQFF.

DNA for the CDR3: TGCAGTGCTAGTTGGGGAGGCCCCTACGAGCAGTACTTC. Protein product: CSASWGGPYEQYF. This chain connects TRBV20-1 to TRBJ2-7, with D possibly matching TRBD2 (6 bases). The CDR3 is made up of 13 amino acids. V was clipped by 3 bases and J by 2 bases, with 11 bases between them. The germline V gene encodes CDR1 DFQATT and CDR2 SNEGSKA (reference sequence).

This chain connects TRBV14 to TRBJ1-1; D call uncertain. The CDR3 runs to 16 residues. Germline CDR1 SGHDN, CDR2 FVKESK. V gave up 1 base and J gave up 5 bases, with 17 bases separating them. The CDR3 DNA sequence: TGTGCCAGCAGCCAAGCGGCAGGACGTGGGGAAACTGAAGCTTTCTTT. Translated: CASSQAAGRGETEAFF.

The chain recombines TRBV7-2 with TRBJ1-2; D unresolved. V lost 1 base, J lost 3 bases, and 9 bases lay in between. Germline values: CDR1 SGHTA, CDR2 FQGNSA. This CDR3 has 14 amino acids. The CDR3 region is CASSLGPTDYGYTF. As DNA, the CDR3 is TGTGCCAGCAGCTTAGGCCCCACGGACTATGGCTACACCTTC. Looking up the rest from reference TRBV7-2 and TRBJ1-2 gives the full variable domain: GAGVSQSPSNKVTEKGKDVELRCDPISGHTALYWYRQSLGQGLEFLIYFQGNSAPDKSGLPSDRFSAERTGGSVSTLTIQRTQQEDSAVYLCASSLGPTDYGYTFGSGTRLTVV.

This chain uses TRBV24-1 with TRBJ2-5, with D maybe TRBD2 (5 bases). This CDR3 is 15 amino acids long. Germline CDR1 reads KGHDR; CDR2 reads SFDVKD. V lost 2 bases and J lost 5, with 14 bases in between. CDR3: CATSDSGGIGETQYF. CDR3 DNA sequence: TGTGCCACCAGTGATTCCGGAGGCATCGGGGAGACCCAGTACTTC.

This clonotype was counted ten times or more. J is TRBJ1-4 and V is TRBV7-2; the match to TRBD1 covers 8 bases. The CDR3 length is 17 residues. Per germline, CDR1 SGHTA and CDR2 FQGNSA. V was clipped by 8 bases and J by 8 bases; unmatched bases: 19. Written as DNA, the CDR3 is TGTGCCAGCCGATCTGGACAGGGTCGGTCGGGTAAGGAAAAACTGTTTTTT. It translates to CASRSGQGRSGKEKLFF.

This rearrangement joins TRBV30 to TRBJ2-2; TRBD2 aligns across 7 bases. Germline-derived CDR1 and CDR2 are GTSNPN and SVGIG (reference sequence). This CDR3 has 14 amino acids. V gave up 1 base and J gave up 6 bases; unmatched junction bases: 5. CDR3 sequence reads: CAWSGTRWPGELFF. The CDR3 bases are TGTGCCTGGAGTGGGACTAGATGGCCCGGGGAGCTGTTTTTT.

This clonotype was counted ten times or more. This sequence joins TRBV5-5 and TRBJ1-1; a possible D gene is TRBD1 (5 bases). Trimming shortened V by 1 base and J by 3 bases, and 10 bases separated the two germline ends. This CDR3 contains 14 residues. CDR1 is SGHKS and CDR2 is YYEKEE in the germline V gene (reference sequence). CDR3 region: CASSLQGLDTEAFF. CDR3 bases: TGTGCCAGCAGCTTGCAGGGACTCGACACTGAAGCTTTCTTT.

With regard to this clonotype: This sequence may be a read error, since a much larger clone differs from it by one base. The chain couples TRBV6-5 to TRBJ2-7; 10 nucleotides agree with TRBD2. The CDR3 runs 15 residues. Germline V gene data show CDR1 as MNHEY and CDR2 as SVGAGI. This chain's CDR3 is CASSQTSGPSYEPYF. The CDR3 nucleotides are TGTGCCAGCAGTCAGACTAGCGGGCCTTCCTACGAGCCGTACTTC.

This clonotype appeared once. V is TRBV20-1 and J is TRBJ1-4, with D perhaps matching TRBD1 (6 bases). The CDR3 is 13 residues long. Trimming removed 3 bases from V and 6 bases from J, with 11 bases in between. CDR1 DFQATT and CDR2 SNEGSKA come from the germline V gene (reference sequence). CDR3 DNA: TGCAGTGCTAGTCGCCAGGGGTATGAAAAACTGTTTTTT. This codes for CSASRQGYEKLFF.

The rearrangement uses TRBV11-2 and TRBJ1-4; D possibly corresponds to TRBD1 (5 bases). V lost 5 bases to trimming and J lost 7 bases, with 8 bases between them. There are 12 residues in the CDR3. From germline, CDR1 is SGHAT and CDR2 FQNNGV. The CDR3 loop reads CASSGASEKLFF. The CDR3 nucleotides are TGTGCCAGCAGCGGGGCGAGTGAAAAACTGTTTTTT. Variable domain in full (rest from reference TRBV11-2 and TRBJ1-4): EAGVAQSPRYKIIEKRQSVAFWCNPISGHATLYWYQQILGQGPKLLIQFQNNGVVDDSQLPKDRFSAERLKGVDSTLKIQPAKLEDSAVYLCASSGASEKLFFGSGTQLSVL.